Following are 2 T cell receptor beta chains from one sample sequenced in a study of CD8+ T cells in alopecia areata. RNA extraction was followed by reverse transcription into cDNA, which acted as the sequencing template. The method was immunoSEQ multiplex PCR; TCRdb's version includes in-frame clones alone and lacks a portion of them. The sample has about 42,000 clones, roughly 90% seen once; the top ten hold 18%. Noted treatment: oral pan-JAK inhibitor, 5-10 mg twice daily. The input for sequencing was CD8+ T cells sorted from blood, taken at week 24, from a patient treated with tofacitinib. The origin of the receptors is a human donor with alopecia areata.

V and J are TRBV2 and TRBJ2-7; D not certain. V was cut by 8 bases and J by 0 bases, with 8 bases left in between. Germline assignment: CDR1 SNHLY and CDR2 FYNNEI. This CDR3 has 12 amino acids. In DNA, the CDR3 is TGTGCCAGCTTGACCAACTCCTACGAGCAGTACTTC. It specifies CASLTNSYEQYF.

DNA for the CDR3: TGTGCCAGCAGTTTACAAACAGGGTCCAATCAGCCCCAGCATTTT. Encoded protein: CASSLQTGSNQPQHF. The gene calls are TRBV27 and TRBJ1-5; tentative D call: TRBD1 (6 bases). Trimming pared 2 bases from V and 3 bases from J, leaving 11 bases between. The CDR3 is made up of 15 amino acids. Germline V lookup: CDR1 MNHEY, CDR2 SMNVEV (reference sequence).